What follows are 18 T cell receptor beta chains derived from one specimen sequenced in a study of blood T cells in healthy people across ages. Sample-barcoded 5' priming and a J-beta primer mix drove a second PCR of roughly 7 to 11 cycles. TCRdb independently ran MiXCR on the 5' RACE reads; one entry per CDR3 protein. The sample shows some 930,000 distinct CDR3 sequences, about 27% of them seen only once. This sample was shared with a second study, whose subject was T cells of mothers and their children.

The sequencing sample was made of blood. The receptors here all came from a woman in her 40s in good health.

This clonotype appeared a few times. J is TRBJ1-6 and V is TRBV7-2; 11 bases are a match to TRBD1. Trimming took 8 bases from V and 9 from J; bases not matched to a gene: 3. Germline lookup yields CDR1 SGHTA and CDR2 FQGNSA. The CDR3 runs to 13 residues. The CDR3 region has the DNA TGTGCCAGCCAGGGACAGGGGGGTTCACCCCTCCACTTT. This encodes CASQGQGGSPLHF.

This clonotype was seen a handful of times. The chain carries TRBV6-5 and TRBJ2-7; the match to TRBD1 covers 8 bases. Germline trimming cut 4 bases from V and 6 bases from J; bases unmatched to any gene: 5. Germline-derived CDR1 and CDR2 are MNHEY and SVGAGI. The CDR3 extends over 13 amino acids. The DNA for the CDR3 is TGTGCCAGCAGTTGGGGCGGGACAGGCGAGCAGTACTTC. Amino acids: CASSWGGTGEQYF.

The chain has TRBV28 and TRBJ2-5, with TRBD2 matching 13 bases. This CDR3 region has 14 residues. CDR1 MDHEN and CDR2 SYDVKM come from the germline V gene. The V gene end was trimmed by 5 bases and the J gene end by 3 bases; junction bases not matched to a gene: 0. The DNA for the CDR3 is TGTGCCAGCAGTGGACTAGCGGGGGAAGAGACCCAGTACTTC. Translating gives CASSGLAGEETQYF.

A note on this clonotype: This sequence may be a read error, since a much larger clone differs from it by one base. The gene calls are TRBV7-2 and TRBJ2-1; D uncertain. This CDR3 is 12 amino acids long. Germline assignment: CDR1 SGHTA and CDR2 FQGNSA. Trimming pared 1 base from V and 15 bases from J, leaving 13 bases between. The CDR3 loop reads CASSLELPPGFF. The CDR3, as DNA: TGTGCCAGCAGCTTAGAACTTCCCCCAGGGTTCTTC.

This clonotype showed up just a few times. The chain carries TRBV7-9 and TRBJ1-4; D might be TRBD1 (6 bases). Germline V gives CDR1 SEHNR, CDR2 FQNEAQ (reference sequence). The V end lost 5 bases, the J end lost 3 bases, and 10 bases lay between the germline ends. The length of the CDR3 is 14 residues. The CDR3, as DNA: TGTGCCAGCAGCCTGGGACACCCTAATGAAAAACTGTTTTTT. Its protein is CASSLGHPNEKLFF.

CDR3 DNA: TGTGCCAGCAGAGACAGGGTTGGCGGGGAGCTGTTTTTT. Protein: CASRDRVGGELFF. The V call is TRBV6-5, the J call TRBJ2-2; 7 bases fit TRBD1. The CDR3 consists of 13 residues. Per the germline V gene, CDR1 is MNHEY and CDR2 is SVGAGI. Trimming at V came to 6 bases and at J to 7 bases, leaving 5 bases not matched to a gene.

This clonotype was seen more than once but under ten times. Possible read error: a much larger clone is one base away. V is TRBV6-2 or TRBV6-3 and J is TRBJ2-3; 8 nucleotides align to TRBD1. J gave up 4 bases and V 6 bases, and 6 bases lay outside the gene matches. Germline V gene sequence: CDR1 MNHEY, CDR2 SVGEGT. This CDR3 is built from 14 residues. This CDR3 is CASRRGTGADTQYF. Here the CDR3 DNA reads TGTGCCAGCAGAAGGGGGACAGGCGCAGATACGCAGTATTTT.

This clonotype was seen at least ten times. The gene calls are TRBV5-1 and TRBJ2-4; TRBD2 is a possible D gene (6 bases). Germline CDR1 reads SGHRS; CDR2 reads YFSETQ. The germline V and J ends were trimmed by 7 bases and 4 bases, with 15 bases remaining between them. This CDR3 spans 14 amino acids. CDR3 amino acids: CASPLRRDKNIQYF. The CDR3 DNA reads as TGCGCCAGCCCCTTGAGGAGGGATAAAAACATTCAGTACTTC. Variable domain in full (rest from reference TRBV5-1 and TRBJ2-4): KAGVTQTPRYLIKTRGQQVTLSCSPISGHRSVSWYQQTPGQGLQFLFEYFSETQRNKGNFPGRFSGRQFSNSRSEMNVSTLELGDSALYLCASPLRRDKNIQYFGAGTRLSVL.

This rearrangement joins TRBV28 to TRBJ1-4; 10 nucleotides match TRBD1. V dropped 7 bases and J dropped 5; count of bases not matched to a gene: 7. The V gene's germline CDR1 is MDHEN and CDR2 SYDVKM. The CDR3 is made up of 15 amino acids. CDR3 DNA: TGTGCCAGCACCACTGTGGGACAGGGGAATGAAAAACTGTTTTTT. Its translation is CASTTVGQGNEKLFF.

The chain is built from TRBV7-2 and TRBJ1-1, with 9 bases lining up with TRBD1. CDR1 is SGHTA and CDR2 is FQGNSA in the germline V gene. The V gene end was trimmed by 2 bases and the J gene end by 5 bases; junction bases not matched to a gene: 15. The CDR3 is 18 residues long. The CDR3 bases are TGTGCCAGCAGCTTACCCTTACAGGGGGCGGTTTGGCGGACTGAAGCTTTCTTT. The encoded protein is CASSLPLQGAVWRTEAFF.

This clonotype was seen more than once but under ten times. This chain joins TRBV7-2 and TRBJ1-1; maybe TRBD1 (5 bases). The V gene lost 1 base and the J gene lost 13 bases, with 10 bases spanning the gap. CDR3 length: 11 amino acids. Germline V gene data show CDR1 as SGHTA and CDR2 as FQGNSA. This CDR3 is CASSLGGAGFF. DNA of the CDR3: TGTGCCAGCAGCTTAGGGGGCGCAGGTTTCTTT.

There are many counts of this clonotype. The chain has TRBV4-3 and TRBJ2-7; 8 positions agree with TRBD2. This CDR3 has 16 amino acids. Trimming removed 0 bases from V and 2 bases from J; junction bases left unmatched: 6. CDR1 and CDR2 from the germline V gene are LGHNA and YSLEER. This chain's CDR3 is CASSQDSVAGTYEQYF. CDR3 DNA: TGCGCCAGCAGCCAAGACTCCGTAGCGGGGACCTACGAGCAGTACTTC.

The gene calls are TRBV5-1 and TRBJ1-2; TRBD1 is a possible D gene (5 bases). This CDR3 is built from 15 residues. V was cut by 4 bases and J by 0 bases, with 13 bases left in between. Germline V gene data show CDR1 as SGHRS and CDR2 as YFSETQ. CDR3 region: CASSHGDRPNYGYTF. The CDR3 nucleotides are TGCGCCAGCAGCCATGGGGACCGCCCTAACTATGGCTACACCTTC.

This clonotype was recorded at least ten times. The chain recombines TRBV21-1 with TRBJ2-5. TRBV21-1 is flagged as a pseudogene. The CDR3 runs 14 residues. The CDR3 coding sequence is TGTGCCAGCAGCAATTCTTGGGGTGGGGAGACCCAGTACTTC. Protein product: CASSNSWGGETQYF.

This clonotype was seen at least ten times. CDR3 in DNA: TGTGCCAGCAGTTGGGTCCGGACAGGGAACTACGAGCAGTACTTC. Translated, it gives CASSWVRTGNYEQYF. This rearrangement joins TRBV28 to TRBJ2-7; 8 nucleotides line up with TRBD1. Germline V gene sequence: CDR1 MDHEN, CDR2 SYDVKM. The CDR3 is 15 residues long. V lost 4 bases to trimming and J lost 3 bases; unmatched junction nucleotides: 8.

The chain links TRBV29-1 to TRBJ1-5; 8 bases match TRBD1. The CDR3 is made up of 16 amino acids. Trimming cost V 6 bases and J 0 bases; bases outside gene matches: 10. Germline V gives CDR1 SQVTM, CDR2 ANQGSEA. CDR3 DNA sequence: TGCAGCGTAACGGACAGGGATCATGATAGCAATCAGCCCCAGCATTTT. Protein sequence: CSVTDRDHDSNQPQHF.

The rearrangement joins TRBV12-3 or TRBV12-4 to TRBJ1-2; TRBD1 agrees at 8 bases. This CDR3 is 14 amino acids long. The V gene end was trimmed by 10 bases and the J gene end by 8 bases; junction bases not matched to a gene: 15. DNA of the CDR3: TGTGCCACCTTAAAGACAGGGGAGTCGGAGGGCTACACCTTC. This sequence encodes CATLKTGESEGYTF.

Only one count was recorded for this clonotype. This may arise from a read error, as a much more abundant clone is one base away. V gene TRBV5-1 combines with J gene TRBJ2-1; TRBD2 matches 7 bases. This CDR3 spans 15 amino acids. The germline gives CDR1 SGHRS, CDR2 YFSETQ. CDR3 sequence reads: CASGLAQLAINEQFF. The CDR3 nucleotides read TGCGCCAGCGGCTTGGCCCAACTAGCGATCAATGAGCAGTTCTTC.